Below, 32 T cell receptor beta chains from the same sample are listed, as sequenced in a study of T cell repertoires in cytomegalovirus infection. These receptors have no identified antigens. TCRdb re-analysed the reads in MiXCR, keeping a single row per CDR3 protein. The repertoire holds some 590,000 distinct CDR3 sequences, with about 39% as singletons. The sample consisted of cultured PBMCs, taken from culture after CMV antigen stimulation. All receptors derive from a human donor in good health (CMV status not recorded). Some clones in this sample may be carry-over from other donors' samples.

The gene calls are TRBV5-1 and TRBJ2-3; D not resolved. CDR3 length equals 14 residues. With 7 bases removed from V and 0 bases from J, the gap between germline ends came to 12 bases. The V gene's germline CDR1 is SGHRS and CDR2 YFSETQ. The CDR3 is CASEDNVSTDTQYF. CDR3 sequence (DNA): TGCGCCAGCGAAGATAACGTTAGCACAGATACGCAGTATTTT.

The chain is built from TRBV6-9 and TRBJ2-5; D may be TRBD2 (5 bases). V was shortened by 7 bases and J by 1 base, with 10 bases between the two germline ends. Germline CDR1 reads MNHGY; CDR2 reads SVAAGI. CDR3 length: 13 residues. DNA of the CDR3: TGTGCCAGCACGAGGGCCCGCCAAGAGACCCAGTACTTC. Amino acid sequence: CASTRARQETQYF.

The chain couples TRBV6-1 to TRBJ2-3, with 12 bases that match TRBD1. J was trimmed by 6 bases and V by 1 base; bases with no gene match: 8. Per the germline V gene, CDR1 is MNHNS and CDR2 is SASEGT. CDR3 length: 17 residues. CDR3 region: CASSEETGTGGADTQYF. CDR3 sequence (DNA): TGTGCCAGCAGTGAAGAGACCGGGACAGGGGGCGCCGATACGCAGTATTTT.

The J gene is TRBJ1-6, the V gene TRBV6-5, with D tentatively TRBD1 (6 bases). Trimming pared 7 bases from V and 9 bases from J, leaving 16 bases between. Germline V gene lookup returns CDR1 MNHEY and CDR2 SVGAGI. The CDR3 extends over 14 amino acids. This CDR3 is CASIDRSSGSPLHF. In DNA, the CDR3 is TGTGCCAGCATTGACAGGTCGTCGGGTTCACCCCTCCACTTT.

The chain employs TRBV12-3 or TRBV12-4 and TRBJ2-5; 10 bases map to TRBD2. This CDR3 has 12 amino acids. J was trimmed by 7 bases and V by 6 bases; bases with no gene match: 2. The CDR3 DNA follows: TGTGCCAGCAGCAGCGGGAGGGCGACCCAGTACTTC. Protein product: CASSSGRATQYF.

This clonotype was recorded a few times. This chain uses TRBV7-6 with TRBJ2-1; unclear D gene. Germline CDR1 reads SGHVS; CDR2 reads FNYEAQ. The V and J ends lost 5 bases and 5 bases respectively, with 10 bases between them. The CDR3 sequence is 13 residues long. CDR3 in amino acids: CASSITTNNEQFF. CDR3 DNA sequence: TGTGCCAGCAGCATCACGACAAACAATGAGCAGTTCTTC.

The chain recombines TRBV7-8 with TRBJ2-1; 10 bases fit TRBD2. J was trimmed by 4 bases and V by 2 bases; bases with no gene match: 8. The CDR3 runs 17 residues. Per the germline V gene, CDR1 is SGHVS and CDR2 is FQNEAQ. CDR3 sequence: CASSLKRLAGQYNEQFF. The DNA of the CDR3 is TGTGCCAGCAGCTTAAAGCGACTAGCGGGCCAGTACAATGAGCAGTTCTTC.

This chain links TRBV12-3 or TRBV12-4 with TRBJ2-1, with D unclear. This CDR3 contains 12 residues. Trimming took 7 bases from V and 8 from J, leaving 12 bases between them. The CDR3 DNA is TGTGCCAGCACCCGCCATATTTATGAGCAGTTCTTC. Protein sequence: CASTRHIYEQFF.

This rearrangement joins TRBV12-3 or TRBV12-4 to TRBJ2-3; perhaps TRBD2 as D (6 bases). This CDR3 has 13 amino acids. Trimming pared 5 bases from V and 11 bases from J, leaving 17 bases between. This CDR3 reads CASSEGGPSLQYF. As DNA, the CDR3 is TGTGCCAGCAGTGAGGGAGGCCCTTCGTTGCAGTATTTT.

The chain joins TRBV20-1 to TRBJ1-4, with D tentatively TRBD1 (5 bases). CDR3 length equals 15 residues. V dropped 3 bases and J dropped 7 bases, with 18 bases sitting between them. Germline CDR1 and CDR2: DFQATT and SNEGSKA (reference sequence). The CDR3 spells CSASQGLTFGEKLFF. The CDR3 coding sequence is TGCAGTGCTAGTCAGGGATTGACCTTCGGTGAAAAACTGTTTTTT.

The chain joins TRBV12-3 or TRBV12-4 to TRBJ2-7; TRBD1 agrees at 9 bases. The CDR3 spans 16 residues. Trimming removed 5 bases from V and 2 bases from J; junction bases left unmatched: 10. The CDR3 spells CASSGPRTGDPYEQYF. The DNA for the CDR3 is TGTGCCAGCAGTGGCCCCCGGACAGGGGACCCCTACGAGCAGTACTTC.

This clonotype was seen a handful of times. CDR3 sequence reads: CASSLGDRAGQPQHF. Here the CDR3 DNA reads TGTGCCAGCAGCTTAGGGGACAGGGCCGGGCAGCCCCAGCATTTT. The chain combines TRBV11-2 with TRBJ1-5, with 9 bases that match TRBD1. V gave up 1 base and J gave up 7 bases; unmatched junction bases: 5. The germline gives CDR1 SGHAT, CDR2 FQNNGV. There are 15 residues in the CDR3.

This clonotype was detected a few times. CDR3 sequence (DNA): TGTGCCAGCAGCCCCCGGGGCGGTCATCAGTCCCAGTACTTC. It translates to CASSPRGGHQSQYF. The genes are TRBV6-5 and TRBJ2-5; possibly TRBD1 or TRBD2 for D (5 bases each). Trimming removed 6 bases at V and 9 bases at J, with 20 bases between. CDR3 length equals 14 residues. The germline V gene has CDR1 MNHEY and CDR2 SVGAGI.

The chain links TRBV7-7 to TRBJ2-3; TRBD2 might be the D (5 bases). CDR3 length: 15 residues. CDR1 and CDR2 from the germline V gene are SSHAT and FNYEAQ (reference sequence). Trimming shortened V by 5 bases and J by 5 bases, and 17 bases separated the two germline ends. As DNA, the CDR3 is TGTGCCAGCAGCCCCGGGGTAGGGCTGGGAGATACGCAGTATTTT. This encodes CASSPGVGLGDTQYF.

Notes on this clonotype: Because it lacks the conserved phenylalanine or tryptophan at the end, this CDR3 is likely a read error. This chain joins TRBV20-1 and TRBJ2-5; 7 bases fit TRBD2. Germline V gives CDR1 DFQATT, CDR2 SNEGSKA (reference sequence). V lost 6 bases to trimming and J lost 4 bases; unmatched junction nucleotides: 17. The CDR3 runs to 16 residues. The CDR3 spells CSAPGAWGGARETQYL. In nucleotides, the CDR3 is TGCAGTGCACCCGGTGCGTGGGGGGGAGCGAGAGAGACCCAGTACTTA.

The V and J genes are TRBV6-1 and TRBJ1-6, with D uncertain. Germline V gives CDR1 MNHNS, CDR2 SASEGT. Trimming left V 5 bases short and J 9 bases short, with 14 bases between. CDR3 length equals 14 residues. CDR3 sequence (DNA): TGTGCCAGCAGTCCGGGCCGGTCGGGTTCACCCCTCCACTTT. Residues: CASSPGRSGSPLHF.

The chain links TRBV7-6 to TRBJ2-5; 9 bases map to TRBD2. With 6 bases clipped from V and 4 bases from J, the junction kept 6 bases outside the gene matches. The CDR3 has 14 amino acids. CDR1 and CDR2 (germline): SGHVS, FNYEAQ. CDR3 sequence: CASSVGTSPETQYF. Written as DNA, the CDR3 is TGTGCCAGCAGTGTTGGGACTAGCCCAGAGACCCAGTACTTC.

J is TRBJ2-4 and V is TRBV12-3 or TRBV12-4; 7 bases fit TRBD2. There are 14 residues in the CDR3. V lost 6 bases to trimming and J lost 6 bases; unmatched junction nucleotides: 8. CDR3 DNA sequence: TGTGCCAGCAGGAGATCGGGGGGAGGAAACATTCAGTACTTC. Amino acid sequence: CASRRSGGGNIQYF.

This clonotype was seen a single time. The chain joins TRBV19 to TRBJ2-1; D possibly corresponds to TRBD2 (5 bases). CDR1 is LNHDA, CDR2 SQIVND, per germline (reference sequence). The length of the CDR3 is 14 residues. Trimming cost V 5 bases and J 5 bases, with 13 bases left between them. The CDR3 DNA sequence: TGTGCCAGTAGTCGGCTGCCAGCGGACAATGAGCAGTTCTTC. Translating gives CASSRLPADNEQFF. The variable domain in full, completed from reference TRBV19 and TRBJ2-1, reads DGGITQSPKYLFRKEGQNVTLSCEQNLNHDAMYWYRQDPGQGLRLIYYSQIVNDFQKGDIAEGYSVSREKKESFPLTVTSAQKNPTAFYLCASSRLPADNEQFFGPGTRLTVL.

This sequence joins TRBV6-2 or TRBV6-3 and TRBJ2-3, with TRBD2 matching 11 bases. CDR1 is MNHEY and CDR2 is SVGEGT in the germline V gene. CDR3 length equals 17 residues. J lost 7 bases, V lost 2 bases, and 11 bases had no gene match. The CDR3 sequence is CASSYAGTSGPLNTQYF. CDR3 DNA: TGTGCCAGCAGTTACGCTGGGACTAGCGGACCCCTGAATACGCAGTATTTT.

The rearrangement links TRBV20-1 to TRBJ2-3, with 7 bases lining up with TRBD2. Germline V CDR1 and CDR2: DFQATT, SNEGSKA (reference sequence). The CDR3 contains 14 residues. J gave up 4 bases and V 2 bases, and 6 bases lay outside the gene matches. CDR3 sequence (DNA): TGCAGTGCTAGATACGGGAGGCAGGCAGATACGCAGTATTTT. It encodes CSARYGRQADTQYF.

The CDR3, as DNA: TGTGCCAGCAGTCCGGGGTGGGCGCAGGAGGAGCAGTACTTC. Amino acid sequence: CASSPGWAQEEQYF. The V and J genes are TRBV12-3 or TRBV12-4 and TRBJ2-7; a possible D gene is TRBD2 (5 bases). The CDR3 contains 14 residues. Trimming took 5 bases from V and 7 from J, leaving 18 bases between them.

This clonotype has only a few counts. The chain has TRBV7-6 and TRBJ1-1; TRBD1 aligns across 9 bases. This CDR3 is built from 15 residues. Trimming removed 5 bases from V and 2 bases from J; junction bases left unmatched: 6. Germline V gene sequence: CDR1 SGHVS, CDR2 FNYEAQ. This CDR3 reads CASSQLTGGNTEAFF. The CDR3 DNA sequence: TGTGCCAGCAGCCAACTGACAGGGGGAAACACTGAAGCTTTCTTT.

This clonotype was counted many times. The genes are TRBV7-2 and TRBJ1-6; no reliable D call. V lost 5 bases and J 7 bases, leaving 12 bases between the germline ends. CDR3 length: 14 residues. From germline, CDR1 is SGHTA and CDR2 FQGNSA. CDR3 sequence reads: CASSPEFRNSPLHF. The CDR3 coding sequence is TGTGCCAGCAGCCCCGAATTTCGCAATTCACCCCTCCACTTT.

This sequence joins TRBV28 and TRBJ2-2, with TRBD2 matching 7 bases. CDR3 length: 16 amino acids. Germline CDR1 is MDHEN and CDR2 is SYDVKM. The ends lost 1 base at V and 2 bases at J; junction bases unmatched: 4. The CDR3 spells CASSLLGLLNTGELFF. The CDR3 DNA reads as TGTGCCAGCAGTTTATTGGGACTACTAAACACCGGGGAGCTGTTTTTT.

The chain has TRBV15 and TRBJ2-7, with D possibly matching TRBD2 (5 bases). The CDR3 sequence is 14 residues long. V was trimmed by 0 bases and J by 6 bases, leaving 12 bases between them. Germline V gene lookup returns CDR1 LNHNV and CDR2 YYDKDF (reference sequence). The DNA for the CDR3 is TGTGCCACCAGCAGAGAGATGAGGGTGGGCGAGCAGTACTTC. This codes for CATSREMRVGEQYF.

This rearrangement joins TRBV7-6 to TRBJ1-5, with D perhaps TRBD1 (5 bases). Germline CDR1 SGHVS, CDR2 FNYEAQ. V was trimmed by 1 base and J by 0 bases, leaving 16 bases between them. There are 18 residues in the CDR3. The CDR3 DNA is TGTGCCAGCAGCTTAGAGGCGACAGATAACTATAGCAATCAGCCCCAGCATTTT. Its protein is CASSLEATDNYSNQPQHF.

The chain uses TRBV7-6 and TRBJ2-1; D not resolved. The CDR3 has 12 residues. The V and J ends lost 6 bases and 5 bases respectively, with 8 bases between them. Germline values: CDR1 SGHVS, CDR2 FNYEAQ. The CDR3 sequence is CASRARDNEQFF. Here the CDR3 DNA reads TGTGCCAGCAGAGCTAGGGACAATGAGCAGTTCTTC.

This clonotype has just a few counts. The chain employs TRBV7-2 and TRBJ2-3; D is ambiguous. The CDR3 is made up of 14 amino acids. The germline V gene has CDR1 SGHTA and CDR2 FQGNSA. V gave up 1 base and J gave up 8 bases, with 13 bases separating them. The CDR3 region has the DNA TGTGCCAGCAGCTTAGGGTGGCAGCTTGGTACGCAGTATTTT. Translated, it gives CASSLGWQLGTQYF.

The rearrangement joins TRBV6-1 to TRBJ2-7; no reliable D call. The V and J ends lost 8 bases and 2 bases respectively, with 7 bases between them. Germline V gives CDR1 MNHNS, CDR2 SASEGT. The CDR3 totals 11 residues. CDR3 nucleotide sequence: TGTGCCAGCCGAACAGCCTACGAGCAGTACTTC. Encoded protein: CASRTAYEQYF.

The sample holds one count of this clonotype. The chain links TRBV6-1 to TRBJ2-3, with D uncertain. V was trimmed by 2 bases and J by 6 bases, leaving 9 bases between them. The CDR3 runs to 13 residues. Looked up from germline, CDR1 is MNHNS and CDR2 is SASEGT. The CDR3 here is CASSEIGQDTQYF. The CDR3 DNA follows: TGTGCCAGCAGTGAAATAGGGCAGGATACGCAGTATTTT.

This clonotype was counted between two and nine times. The chain employs TRBV6-2 or TRBV6-3 and TRBJ1-1; D is ambiguous. The CDR3 totals 14 residues. In germline, CDR1 is MNHEY, CDR2 SVGEGT. The V and J ends lost 2 bases and 6 bases respectively, with 13 bases between them. The CDR3 sequence is CASSYTRFFAEAFF. The CDR3 DNA sequence: TGTGCCAGCAGTTACACCCGTTTTTTTGCTGAAGCTTTCTTT.